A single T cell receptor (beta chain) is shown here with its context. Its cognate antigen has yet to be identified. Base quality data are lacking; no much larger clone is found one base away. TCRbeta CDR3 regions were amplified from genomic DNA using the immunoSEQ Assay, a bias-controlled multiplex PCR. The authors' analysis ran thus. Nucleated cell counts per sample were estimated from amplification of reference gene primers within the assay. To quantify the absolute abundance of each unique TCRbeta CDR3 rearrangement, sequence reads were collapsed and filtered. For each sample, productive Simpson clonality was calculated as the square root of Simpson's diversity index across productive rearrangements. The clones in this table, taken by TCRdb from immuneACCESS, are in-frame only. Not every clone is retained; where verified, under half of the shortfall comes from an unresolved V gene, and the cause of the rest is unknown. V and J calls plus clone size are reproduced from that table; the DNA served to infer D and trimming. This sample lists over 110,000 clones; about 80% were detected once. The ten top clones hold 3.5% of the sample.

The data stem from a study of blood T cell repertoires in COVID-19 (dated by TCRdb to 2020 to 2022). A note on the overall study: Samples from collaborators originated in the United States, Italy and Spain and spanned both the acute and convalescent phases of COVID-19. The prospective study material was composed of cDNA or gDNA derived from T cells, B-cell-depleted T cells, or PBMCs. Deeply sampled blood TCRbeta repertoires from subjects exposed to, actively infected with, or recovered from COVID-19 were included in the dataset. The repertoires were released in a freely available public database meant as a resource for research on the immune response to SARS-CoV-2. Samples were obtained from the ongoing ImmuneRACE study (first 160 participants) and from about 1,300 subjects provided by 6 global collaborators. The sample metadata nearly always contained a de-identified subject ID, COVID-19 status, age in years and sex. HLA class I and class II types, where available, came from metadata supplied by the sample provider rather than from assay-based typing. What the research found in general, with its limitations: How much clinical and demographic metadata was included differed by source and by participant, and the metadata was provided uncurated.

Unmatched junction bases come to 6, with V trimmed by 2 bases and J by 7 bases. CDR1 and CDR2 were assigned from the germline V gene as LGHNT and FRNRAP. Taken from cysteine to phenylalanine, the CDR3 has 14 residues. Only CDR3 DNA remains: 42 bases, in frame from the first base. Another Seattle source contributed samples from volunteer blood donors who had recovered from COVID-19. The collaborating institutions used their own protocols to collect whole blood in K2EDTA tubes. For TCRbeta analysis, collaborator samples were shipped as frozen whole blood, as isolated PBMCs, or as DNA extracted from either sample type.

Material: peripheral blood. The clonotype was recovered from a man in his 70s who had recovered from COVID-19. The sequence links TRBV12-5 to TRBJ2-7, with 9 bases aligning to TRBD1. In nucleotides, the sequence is TGTGCTAGTGGTTTGCTACAGGGGGCTGGAGAGCAGTACTTC. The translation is CASGLLQGAGEQYF.